These 26 T cell receptor beta chains share one sample of origin, sequenced in a study of cytomegalovirus exposure and HLA in healthy donors. With 60 Vbeta and 13 Jbeta primers, the PCR was carried out. Only in-frame clones appear in the TCRdb table, and some are missing; sequencing was by immunoSEQ multiplex PCR. The sample yields 98,000 or so clones, about 74% seen once. The sample comprised PBMCs. The receptors originated from a man aged 55 to 70 in good health and CMV-seropositive.

This chain joins TRBV27 and TRBJ2-7, with D possibly matching TRBD1 (6 bases). Germline CDR1 is MNHEY and CDR2 is SMNVEV (reference sequence). Trimming shortened V by 6 bases and J by 6 bases, and 18 bases separated the two germline ends. This CDR3 has 14 residues. CDR3 sequence reads: CASSRGRGESEQYF. As DNA, the CDR3 is TGTGCCAGCAGCCGGGGCAGGGGAGAGAGCGAGCAGTACTTC.

V usage is TRBV5-1 and J usage is TRBJ2-5, with 8 positions matching TRBD2. V gave up 1 base and J gave up 4 bases; unmatched junction bases: 6. Germline V CDR1 and CDR2: SGHRS, YFSETQ. This CDR3 comprises 15 residues. The CDR3 nucleotides read TGCGCCAGCAGCTTGTCTAGCGGGCAGGGAGAGACCCAGTACTTC. It translates to CASSLSSGQGETQYF.

The chain couples TRBV9 to TRBJ2-5, with 12 bases matching TRBD2. Unmatched junction bases numbered 4, after V lost 3 bases and J lost 4 bases. The CDR3 is made up of 15 amino acids. Germline V gene data show CDR1 as SGDLS and CDR2 as YYNGEE. The CDR3 loop reads CASSASGGASETQYF. CDR3 coding DNA: TGTGCCAGCAGCGCTAGCGGGGGGGCGTCAGAGACCCAGTACTTC.

The chain employs TRBV7-2 and TRBJ2-6; maybe TRBD2 (7 bases). Trimming removed 5 bases at V and 1 base at J, with 9 bases between. The CDR3 has 15 amino acids. CDR1 and CDR2 from the germline V gene are SGHTA and FQGNSA. The CDR3 region has the DNA TGTGCCAGCAGCAGGGGGGGTTCTGGGGCCAACGTCCTGACTTTC. Protein sequence: CASSRGGSGANVLTF.

The rearrangement links TRBV19 to TRBJ1-2; tentatively, D is TRBD1 (5 bases). The V end lost 6 bases, the J end lost 5 bases, and 7 bases lay between the germline ends. Per the germline V gene, CDR1 is LNHDA and CDR2 is SQIVND (reference sequence). The CDR3 covers 11 residues. The CDR3 bases are TGTGCCAGTAGGACAGCATATGGCTACACCTTC. Protein product: CASRTAYGYTF. Based on the CDR3 plus reference TRBV19 and TRBJ1-2, the full variable domain is DGGITQSPKYLFRKEGQNVTLSCEQNLNHDAMYWYRQDPGQGLRLIYYSQIVNDFQKGDIAEGYSVSREKKESFPLTVTSAQKNPTAFYLCASRTAYGYTFGSGTRLTVV.

V and J are TRBV7-8 and TRBJ2-5; 7 bases fit TRBD1. Germline CDR1 is SGHVS and CDR2 is FQNEAQ. V lost 5 bases to trimming and J lost 7 bases; unmatched junction nucleotides: 10. CDR3 length equals 14 residues. The CDR3 DNA reads as TGTGCCAGCAGCCAACGGACAGGCCAACGGACCCAGTACTTC. Residues: CASSQRTGQRTQYF.

This chain's CDR3 is CASAGTSGGDTQYF. Written as DNA, the CDR3 is TGTGCCAGCGCCGGGACTAGCGGTGGTGATACGCAGTATTTT. The gene calls are TRBV21-1 and TRBJ2-3; the D call of TRBD2 is as the table states it, not checked on the DNA. TRBV21-1 is a pseudogene segment. The length of the CDR3 is 14 residues.

The sample holds a few counts of this clone. J is TRBJ1-5 and V is TRBV6-1; possibly TRBD1 for D (5 bases). In germline, CDR1 is MNHNS, CDR2 SASEGT. The CDR3 extends over 14 amino acids. The V and J ends lost 5 bases and 2 bases respectively, with 10 bases between them. The CDR3 DNA reads as TGTGCCAGCAGTATGGGGCAAGGCAATCAGCCCCAGCATTTT. The encoded protein is CASSMGQGNQPQHF.

This clone showed up just a few times. J is TRBJ2-2 and V is TRBV4-3, with D perhaps TRBD1 (5 bases). The V end was cut by 2 bases, the J end by 6 bases, with 10 bases between. The CDR3 loop spans 14 amino acids. The germline CDR1 and CDR2 sequences are LGHNA and YSLEER. This CDR3 is CASSQTLGAGELFF. Written as DNA, the CDR3 is TGCGCCAGCAGCCAAACCCTAGGGGCCGGGGAGCTGTTTTTT.

This clone was observed once. The chain is built from TRBV19 and TRBJ2-3; D possibly corresponds to TRBD1 (6 bases). This CDR3 spans 16 amino acids. The germline V and J ends were trimmed by 0 bases and 0 bases, with 10 bases remaining between them. Germline assignment: CDR1 LNHDA and CDR2 SQIVND (reference sequence). The CDR3 loop is CASSIDRTVSTDTQYF. DNA for the CDR3: TGTGCCAGTAGTATAGATCGGACAGTTAGCACAGATACGCAGTATTTT.

The rearrangement links TRBV7-3 to TRBJ2-3, with D tentatively TRBD1 (7 bases). The CDR3 sequence is 14 residues long. The germline V and J ends were trimmed by 4 bases and 0 bases, with 8 bases remaining between them. CDR1 is SGHTA and CDR2 is FQGTGA in the germline V gene. CDR3 sequence reads: CASSSGGSTDTQYF. The CDR3 nucleotides read TGTGCCAGCAGCTCAGGGGGGAGCACAGATACGCAGTATTTT. The whole variable domain, filled in from reference TRBV7-3 and TRBJ2-3, reads GAGVSQTPSNKVTEKGKYVELRCDPISGHTALYWYRQSLGQGPEFLIYFQGTGAADDSGLPNDRFFAVRPEGSVSTLKIQRTERGDSAVYLCASSSGGSTDTQYFGPGTRLTVL.

V is TRBV15 and J is TRBJ2-7, with D perhaps TRBD2 (5 bases). The V and J ends lost 2 bases and 2 bases respectively, with 10 bases between them. The germline V gene has CDR1 LNHNV and CDR2 YYDKDF (reference sequence). This CDR3 comprises 14 residues. The CDR3 sequence: CATSRRTGPYEQYF. In DNA form, the CDR3 reads TGTGCCACCAGCAGAAGGACTGGACCCTACGAGCAGTACTTC.

Only a few counts were recorded for this clone. Within the sample, other DNA sequences also encode this same CDR3. The chain is built from TRBV27 and TRBJ1-3; the match to TRBD1 covers 10 bases. Trimming cost V 2 bases and J 3 bases; bases outside gene matches: 16. CDR1 MNHEY and CDR2 SMNVEV come from the germline V gene (reference sequence). This CDR3 region has 20 residues. DNA for the CDR3: TGTGCCAGCAGTTTAGAGGGACAGGGGATATTCCGCCCACTTGGAAACACCATATATTTT. Residues: CASSLEGQGIFRPLGNTIYF.

CDR3 region: CASSLGPGQDGYTF. The CDR3 region has the DNA TGTGCCAGCAGCTTAGGCCCTGGACAGGATGGCTACACCTTC. The chain combines TRBV7-2 with TRBJ1-2; 7 bases line up with TRBD1. The CDR3 extends over 14 amino acids. V lost 1 base and J lost 6; bases outside the gene matches: 5. CDR1 and CDR2 from the germline V gene are SGHTA and FQGNSA.

The chain recombines TRBV4-2 with TRBJ2-3, with 9 bases lining up with TRBD1. CDR1 and CDR2 from the germline V gene are LGHNA and YNFKEQ. The CDR3 sequence is 17 residues long. J gave up 0 bases and V 1 base, and 5 bases lay outside the gene matches. The CDR3 here is CASSQGPGTGSTDTQYF. CDR3 DNA: TGTGCCAGCAGCCAAGGGCCCGGGACAGGGAGCACAGATACGCAGTATTTT.

This chain joins TRBV15 and TRBJ1-1; D uncertain. Trimming took off 0 bases at V and 4 bases at J, with 15 bases between the two ends. The CDR3 length is 16 residues. Germline assignment: CDR1 LNHNV and CDR2 YYDKDF (reference sequence). CDR3 nucleotide sequence: TGTGCCACCAGCAGAGATAGGGAGGGCCTCTCCACTGAAGCTTTCTTT. It is translated as CATSRDREGLSTEAFF.

The CDR3: CASSRGTSGRETQYF. CDR3 in DNA: TGCGCCAGCAGCAGAGGGACTAGCGGGAGAGAGACCCAGTACTTC. V and J are TRBV5-1 and TRBJ2-5; 14 bases are shared with TRBD2. The V gene end was trimmed by 4 bases and the J gene end by 4 bases; junction bases not matched to a gene: 3. CDR1 SGHRS and CDR2 YFSETQ come from the germline V gene. There are 15 residues in the CDR3.

The chain couples TRBV30 to TRBJ2-1; 11 bases are a match to TRBD1. Trimming at V came to 3 bases and at J to 7 bases, leaving 8 bases not matched to a gene. Per germline, CDR1 GTSNPN and CDR2 SVGIG (reference sequence). There are 15 residues in the CDR3. The CDR3 DNA sequence: TGTGCCTGGAGAGTAGGACAGGGGGCTGCAAATGAGCAGTTCTTC. Translated: CAWRVGQGAANEQFF.

This clone was seen a single time. This chain connects TRBV4-1 to TRBJ2-5; 10 nucleotides line up with TRBD2. The CDR3 is 18 amino acids. Trimming took 0 bases from V and 4 from J; bases not matched to a gene: 11. Germline assignment: CDR1 MGHRA and CDR2 YSYEKL. The CDR3 loop reads CASSQDHLAGALGETQYF. CDR3 DNA: TGCGCCAGCAGCCAAGATCACCTAGCGGGGGCCCTGGGAGAGACCCAGTACTTC.

The chain recombines TRBV2 with TRBJ2-6; a weak D match, TRBD1 (6 bases). CDR1 and CDR2 (germline): SNHLY, FYNNEI. The germline V and J ends were trimmed by 4 bases and 3 bases, with 13 bases remaining between them. This CDR3 is 16 amino acids long. The CDR3 loop is CASSARGGGGANVLTF. The CDR3 DNA is TGTGCCAGCAGTGCCAGGGGCGGAGGTGGGGCCAACGTCCTGACTTTC.

Details on this clone: The sample has other DNA sequences that encode this CDR3 too. The chain joins TRBV4-1 to TRBJ2-7; D possibly corresponds to TRBD2 (5 bases). CDR1 is MGHRA, CDR2 YSYEKL, per germline. This CDR3 contains 14 residues. V was cut by 0 bases and J by 7 bases, with 13 bases left in between. Written as DNA, the CDR3 is TGCGCCAGCAGCCAAGATCTTCGAGGGTGGGAGCAGTACTTC. Its protein is CASSQDLRGWEQYF.

This chain uses TRBV19 with TRBJ2-6; 9 nucleotides line up with TRBD1. This CDR3 is built from 17 residues. V dropped 3 bases and J dropped 0; count of bases not matched to a gene: 3. Per germline, CDR1 LNHDA and CDR2 SQIVND (reference sequence). CDR3 residues: CASSMGDRASGANVLTF. In DNA, the CDR3 is TGTGCCAGTAGTATGGGGGACAGGGCCTCTGGGGCCAACGTCCTGACTTTC.

J is TRBJ1-5 and V is TRBV5-5; D not resolved. The CDR3 covers 14 residues. Germline CDR1 reads SGHKS; CDR2 reads YYEKEE (reference sequence). V was cut by 5 bases and J by 3 bases, with 12 bases left in between. The CDR3 loop reads CASSPPGFNQPQHF. Here the CDR3 DNA reads TGTGCCAGCAGTCCCCCGGGTTTCAATCAGCCCCAGCATTTT.

The chain couples TRBV5-1 to TRBJ2-1, with D possibly being TRBD2 (6 bases). The germline V and J ends were trimmed by 0 bases and 0 bases, with 10 bases remaining between them. This CDR3 has 16 amino acids. CDR1 is SGHRS, CDR2 YFSETQ, per germline. The CDR3 DNA follows: TGCGCCAGCAGCTTGGAGGGGACTCCCTCCTACAATGAGCAGTTCTTC. It translates to CASSLEGTPSYNEQFF.

The V call is TRBV19, the J call TRBJ2-2, with 7 nucleotides matching TRBD2. Germline CDR1 reads LNHDA; CDR2 reads SQIVND (reference sequence). The CDR3 spans 14 residues. J lost 5 bases, V lost 6 bases, and 6 bases had no gene match. For the CDR3, the DNA is TGTGCCAGTAGAAGGGCTAGCGGTACCGGGGAGCTGTTTTTT. Its protein is CASRRASGTGELFF.

V is TRBV2 and J is TRBJ1-2; TRBD1 is a possible D gene (5 bases). This CDR3 comprises 13 residues. V was trimmed by 5 bases and J by 2 bases, leaving 9 bases between them. Per germline, CDR1 SNHLY and CDR2 FYNNEI. The CDR3 protein is CASSWSGNYGYTF. CDR3 coding DNA: TGTGCCAGCAGTTGGTCAGGGAACTATGGCTACACCTTC. Filled out from reference TRBV2 and TRBJ1-2, the complete variable domain reads EPEVTQTPSHQVTQMGQEVILRCVPISNHLYFYWYRQILGQKVEFLVSFYNNEISEKSEIFDDQFSVERPDGSNFTLKIRSTKLEDSAMYFCASSWSGNYGYTFGSGTRLTVV.